Presented here are 26 T cell receptor beta chains from one specimen sequenced in a study of blood T cells in healthy people across ages. A second 7 to 11 cycle PCR used barcoded and J-beta primers. MiXCR was run by TCRdb on the 5' RACE reads, yielding one entry per CDR3 protein. This table holds some 790,000 distinct CDR3 sequences, about 30% found once. Input material: blood. Receptors originate from an elderly woman in good health.

The chain couples TRBV5-1 to TRBJ2-2; TRBD1 agrees at 7 bases. Germline lookup yields CDR1 SGHRS and CDR2 YFSETQ. The trim removed 0 bases at V and 3 bases at J, leaving 2 bases unmatched. The CDR3 consists of 15 residues. Written as DNA, the CDR3 is TGCGCCAGCAGCTTGGCCGACAGGGACACCGGGGAGCTGTTTTTT. This sequence encodes CASSLADRDTGELFF.

This chain uses TRBV18 with TRBJ2-5; tentatively, D is TRBD2 (5 bases). This CDR3 is 14 amino acids long. Germline V gene data show CDR1 as KGHSH and CDR2 as LQKENI. V dropped 8 bases and J dropped 0 bases, with 13 bases sitting between them. The CDR3 spells CASRTGLYQETQYF. CDR3 in DNA: TGTGCCAGCCGAACCGGACTTTACCAAGAGACCCAGTACTTC.

The V and J genes are TRBV20-1 and TRBJ2-2, with TRBD1 matching 12 bases. V dropped 6 bases and J dropped 6; count of bases not matched to a gene: 8. The CDR3 spans 15 residues. From germline, CDR1 is DFQATT and CDR2 SNEGSKA (reference sequence). The DNA for the CDR3 is TGCAGTGCAATAAGGGGACAGGGGGCCTCCGGGGAGCTGTTTTTT. Amino acids: CSAIRGQGASGELFF.

The chain uses TRBV14 and TRBJ2-5, with TRBD2 identical over 10 bases. After removal of 0 bases from V and 1 base from J, the junction contained 5 bases not matched to a gene. The CDR3 contains 17 residues. Germline V gives CDR1 SGHDN, CDR2 FVKESK. The CDR3 here is CASSQDGRLAGQETQYF. CDR3 DNA sequence: TGTGCCAGCAGCCAAGATGGGAGACTAGCGGGCCAAGAGACCCAGTACTTC.

This clonotype was counted a single time. The V and J genes are TRBV4-1 and TRBJ1-2, with TRBD1 identical over 10 bases. From germline, CDR1 is MGHRA and CDR2 YSYEKL. Trimming at V came to 4 bases and at J to 3 bases, leaving 14 bases not matched to a gene. The CDR3 totals 18 residues. The CDR3, as DNA: TGCGCCAGCAGCCGTGAGATACGGGACAGGGGTTTTCACTATGGCTACACCTTC. Its translation is CASSREIRDRGFHYGYTF.

Of note for this clonotype: Being one base from a much bigger clone, this may be a read error. V and J are TRBV20-1 and TRBJ1-4, with 8 bases aligning to TRBD1. Germline V gene data show CDR1 as DFQATT and CDR2 as SNEGSKA (reference sequence). The CDR3 loop spans 15 amino acids. CDR3 DNA sequence: TGCAGTGCTAGTCGATCAGGGGGCCGAAGTGAAAAACGGTTTTTT. It encodes CSASRSGGRSEKRFF.

Ten or more counts support this clonotype. The gene calls are TRBV6-6 and TRBJ2-5, with 9 positions matching TRBD2. With 6 bases clipped from V and 4 bases from J, the junction kept 6 bases outside the gene matches. The CDR3 has 14 residues. CDR1 and CDR2 (germline): MNHNY, SVGAGI (reference sequence). The CDR3, as DNA: TGTGCCAGCAGAAGCGGGGGGCAACCAGAGACCCAGTACTTC. It translates to CASRSGGQPETQYF.

In this sample, this clonotype turned up many times. This chain uses TRBV6-2 or TRBV6-3 with TRBJ2-3; perhaps TRBD2 as D (6 bases). The CDR3 extends over 18 amino acids. V was clipped by 0 bases and J by 6 bases, with 22 bases between them. Germline assignment: CDR1 MNHEY and CDR2 SVGEGT. CDR3 in DNA: TGTGCCAGCAGTTACTCGCCCGGGGCGGGGACTTCCTCCGATACGCAGTATTTT. Protein product: CASSYSPGAGTSSDTQYF.

This clonotype was counted only a few times. The gene calls are TRBV25-1 and TRBJ1-6, with TRBD1 identical over 9 bases. The J segment lost 10 bases and the V segment lost 4 bases, leaving 5 bases of the junction unmatched. This CDR3 is 14 amino acids long. Germline values: CDR1 MGHDK, CDR2 SYGVNS. DNA for the CDR3: TGTGCCAGCAGTGCACAGGGGGCAAGGTCACCCCTCCACTTT. Residues: CASSAQGARSPLHF.

The chain is built from TRBV20-1 and TRBJ1-5; a possible D gene is TRBD1 (6 bases). CDR3 size: 15 residues. CDR1 DFQATT and CDR2 SNEGSKA come from the germline V gene (reference sequence). V shed 0 bases and J shed 6 bases, with 15 bases lying between them. This chain's CDR3 is CSAREARGLFQPQHF. The CDR3, as DNA: TGCAGTGCTAGAGAGGCCAGGGGTTTGTTTCAGCCCCAGCATTTT.

This clonotype was picked up many times. The chain has TRBV5-1 and TRBJ2-5, with D uncertain. Germline assignment: CDR1 SGHRS and CDR2 YFSETQ. Trimming left V 4 bases short and J 4 bases short, with 8 bases between. The length of the CDR3 is 12 residues. The CDR3, as DNA: TGCGCCAGCAGCGCCAAGGGAGAGACCCAGTACTTC. Its translation is CASSAKGETQYF. The entire variable domain, with the rest obtained from reference TRBV5-1 and TRBJ2-5, is as follows: KAGVTQTPRYLIKTRGQQVTLSCSPISGHRSVSWYQQTPGQGLQFLFEYFSETQRNKGNFPGRFSGRQFSNSRSEMNVSTLELGDSALYLCASSAKGETQYFGPGTRLLVL.

The table lists this clonotype with many counts. The rearrangement joins TRBV28 to TRBJ2-7; no definite D call. The V gene lost 8 bases and the J gene lost 0 bases, with 11 bases spanning the gap. Germline CDR1 MDHEN, CDR2 SYDVKM. The CDR3 runs to 13 residues. DNA for the CDR3: TGTGCCAGCGAGCGTGGCAGCTCCTACGAGCAGTACTTC. Translating it yields CASERGSSYEQYF.

This clonotype was observed a handful of times. The CDR3 spells CASSYAFGGEAFF. The CDR3 region has the DNA TGTGCCAGCAGTTACGCCTTTGGGGGTGAAGCTTTCTTT. The chain employs TRBV6-2 or TRBV6-3 and TRBJ1-1; TRBD1 is a possible D gene (5 bases). In germline, CDR1 is MNHEY, CDR2 SVGEGT. The V end was cut by 2 bases, the J end by 7 bases, with 11 bases between. This CDR3 is built from 13 residues.

This clonotype was found a few times. This chain joins TRBV3-1 and TRBJ2-3; no clear D gene. Trimming pared 4 bases from V and 6 bases from J, leaving 20 bases between. This CDR3 is 16 amino acids long. Germline values: CDR1 LGHDT, CDR2 YNNKEL (reference sequence). CDR3 in amino acids: CASSRRAPLLSDTQYF. CDR3 nucleotide sequence: TGTGCCAGCAGCCGCCGGGCCCCCCTTTTGTCGGATACGCAGTATTTT.

This clonotype was counted ten times or more. J is TRBJ2-3 and V is TRBV2; D assignment may be TRBD1 or TRBD2 (6 bases each). Per germline, CDR1 SNHLY and CDR2 FYNNEI. V lost 4 bases, J lost 7 bases, and 15 bases lay in between. The CDR3 has 14 amino acids. CDR3 sequence (DNA): TGTGCCAGCAGTGCCCCCCGGGGGCTCAATACGCAGTATTTT. As protein: CASSAPRGLNTQYF.

This chain links TRBV12-3 or TRBV12-4 with TRBJ2-3, with TRBD2 matching 7 bases. The CDR3 totals 15 residues. V dropped 0 bases and J dropped 13; count of bases not matched to a gene: 13. Written as DNA, the CDR3 is TGTGCCAGCAGTTTAGCGGGGGGGAGCGCAGATATGGAGTATTTT. It yields the protein CASSLAGGSADMEYF.

This rearrangement joins TRBV7-2 to TRBJ1-5; D is unresolved. V lost 1 base, J lost 9 bases, and 16 bases lay in between. CDR3 length equals 15 residues. Germline CDR1 reads SGHTA; CDR2 reads FQGNSA. CDR3 region: CASSLEGGPGRPQHF. CDR3 coding DNA: TGTGCCAGCAGCTTAGAGGGCGGACCGGGAAGGCCCCAGCATTTT. The full variable domain, rest sourced from reference TRBV7-2 and TRBJ1-5, is GAGVSQSPSNKVTEKGKDVELRCDPISGHTALYWYRQSLGQGLEFLIYFQGNSAPDKSGLPSDRFSAERTGGSVSTLTIQRTQQEDSAVYLCASSLEGGPGRPQHFGDGTRLSIL.

Regarding this clonotype: Possible read error: a much larger clone is one base away. The chain recombines TRBV5-1 with TRBJ2-5; D is tentatively TRBD1 or TRBD2 (6 bases each). The CDR3 is made up of 15 amino acids. CDR1 is SGHRS, CDR2 YFSETQ, per germline. Trimming left V 7 bases short and J 2 bases short, with 18 bases between. CDR3 sequence (DNA): TGCGCCAGCTCGGGGGCAGGGACGCAACAAGAGACCCAGTACTTC. Translation gives CASSGAGTQQETQYF.

As for this clonotype: A read error is possible here, since a much larger clone lies one base away. The V call is TRBV20-1, the J call TRBJ2-1, with a tentative D call TRBD1 (6 bases). Between the trimmed V and J ends, which lost 8 bases and 6 bases, there was a span of 20 bases. CDR3 length: 14 residues. Germline V lookup: CDR1 DFQATT, CDR2 SNEGSKA (reference sequence). The CDR3 nucleotides read TGCAGTCTCAAACAGGGCCGGGTGAGCAATGAGCAGTTCTTC. The encoded protein is CSLKQGRVSNEQFF.

This clonotype was counted ten times or more. The gene calls are TRBV5-1 and TRBJ2-5; the match to TRBD2 covers 7 bases. This CDR3 has 15 residues. From germline, CDR1 is SGHRS and CDR2 YFSETQ. Losses at the gene ends were 5 bases for V and 3 bases for J; bases not matched to a gene: 10. The CDR3 DNA sequence: TGCGCCAGCAGGCTCCCGGCGGGGGACGAAGAGACCCAGTACTTC. Protein sequence: CASRLPAGDEETQYF.

With regard to this clonotype: Given a much more abundant clone one base away, this may be a read error. The V and J genes are TRBV5-1 and TRBJ1-2; 7 positions agree with TRBD1. Per the germline V gene, CDR1 is SGHRS and CDR2 is YFSETQ. This CDR3 region has 16 residues. V dropped 5 bases and J dropped 3; count of bases not matched to a gene: 13. The chain's CDR3 is CASSSPGVGGDYGYTF. Here the CDR3 DNA reads TGCGCCAGCAGTTCCCCCGGGGTAGGGGGCGACTATGGCTACACCTTC. The full variable domain, with the rest looked up from reference TRBV5-1 and TRBJ1-2, is KAGVTQTPRYLIKTRGQQVTLSCSPISGHRSVSWYQQTPGQGLQFLFEYFSETQRNKGNFPGRFSGRQFSNSRSEMNVSTLELGDSALYLCASSSPGVGGDYGYTFGSGTRLTVV.

The rearrangement uses TRBV7-2 and TRBJ2-1; 9 bases match TRBD1. The CDR3 spans 15 residues. V dropped 5 bases and J dropped 9; count of bases not matched to a gene: 11. The germline V gene has CDR1 SGHTA and CDR2 FQGNSA. This chain's CDR3 is CASSGRDRVTGEQFF. The DNA of the CDR3 is TGTGCCAGCAGCGGCCGGGACAGGGTAACAGGTGAGCAGTTCTTC.

This clonotype has a single count. This rearrangement joins TRBV6-2 or TRBV6-3 to TRBJ2-1; D is undetermined. The J call is in doubt because the DNA end fits TRBJ2-7 better. Germline CDR1 reads MNHEY; CDR2 reads SVGEGT. The length of the CDR3 is 14 residues. The CDR3: CASRGKGSYNEQYF. CDR3 coding DNA: TGTGCCAGCAGGGGCAAGGGCTCCTACAATGAGCAGTACTTC.

The V and J genes are TRBV20-1 and TRBJ2-1; 12 bases are shared with TRBD2. Germline-derived CDR1 and CDR2 are DFQATT and SNEGSKA (reference sequence). The CDR3 covers 17 residues. V lost 1 base and J lost 0; bases outside the gene matches: 4. The CDR3: CSARGTSGGSSYNEQFF. The CDR3 nucleotides are TGCAGTGCTAGAGGTACTAGCGGGGGGAGCTCCTACAATGAGCAGTTCTTC.

For this clonotype: A single base separates this from a much larger clone, so it may be a read error. The rearrangement links TRBV7-2 to TRBJ2-5; 9 bases map to TRBD1. This CDR3 is 14 amino acids long. Germline CDR1 is SGHTA and CDR2 is FQGNSA. In DNA form, the CDR3 reads TGTGCCAGCAGCATACAGGGGGCAGGGGAGACCCGGTACTTC. Its translation is CASSIQGAGETRYF.

The V call is TRBV28, the J call TRBJ2-7; D is unclear. CDR3 length equals 15 residues. Trimming left V 0 bases short and J 0 bases short, with 9 bases between. The germline gives CDR1 MDHEN, CDR2 SYDVKM. The CDR3 protein is CASSLWIPGSYEQYF. The CDR3 region has the DNA TGTGCCAGCAGTTTATGGATCCCGGGCTCCTACGAGCAGTACTTC.